These 18 T cell receptor beta chains were sequenced from one sample in a study of T-cell reconstitution after alpha-beta-depleted transplantation in children. Researchers prepared the TCRbeta library using unique molecular identifiers, the study reports. TCRdb redid the calling of the PCR reads with MiXCR, one entry per CDR3 protein. The sample holds around 250,000 distinct CDR3 sequences, 9.9% seen once. The starting material was PBMCs from the stem cell graft donor, obtained from the stem cell graft. These TCRs come from a human donor who donated a stem cell graft to a child with SCID.

The gene calls are TRBV6-1 and TRBJ1-2; D not certain. Germline loops: CDR1 MNHNS, CDR2 SASEGT. The CDR3 is 15 residues long. Trimming took off 1 base at V and 4 bases at J, with 13 bases between the two ends. CDR3 DNA: TGTGCCAGCAGTGAAGAGTGGGTACGCGGCTATGGCTACACCTTC. Amino acid sequence: CASSEEWVRGYGYTF.

Here the CDR3 reads CASSRDRVVVIYNEQFF. The CDR3 nucleotides are TGTGCCAGCAGCCGGGACAGGGTTGTTGTGATATACAATGAGCAGTTCTTC. The chain has TRBV13 and TRBJ2-1, with 9 bases fitting TRBD1. After removal of 5 bases from V and 4 bases from J, the junction contained 12 bases not matched to a gene. The CDR3 sequence is 17 residues long. From germline, CDR1 is PRHDT and CDR2 FYEKMQ (reference sequence).

This clonotype was observed a few times. The chain links TRBV12-3 or TRBV12-4 to TRBJ2-1; possible D gene TRBD2, 6 bases. The CDR3 length is 17 residues. Trimming took 2 bases from V and 9 from J, leaving 23 bases between them. The CDR3 loop reads CASSLPEGSIHFGEQFF. The CDR3 DNA is TGTGCCAGCAGTTTACCGGAGGGATCCATTCATTTCGGTGAGCAGTTCTTC.

This clonotype showed up just a few times. The chain is built from TRBV12-3 or TRBV12-4 and TRBJ1-1; 7 nucleotides match TRBD1. The CDR3 runs 16 residues. V gave up 2 bases and J gave up 11 bases; unmatched junction bases: 17. The CDR3 reads CASSLRGQGQNRGAFF. In DNA form, the CDR3 reads TGTGCCAGCAGTTTAAGGGGGCAGGGGCAGAACAGAGGCGCTTTCTTT.

This clonotype was counted many times. The CDR3 spells CASSYGGGFSSTDTQYF. The CDR3 region has the DNA TGTGCCAGCAGTTACGGCGGGGGCTTTTCTAGCACAGATACGCAGTATTTT. The V gene is TRBV6-5, the J gene TRBJ2-3, with D possibly matching TRBD2 (7 bases). Germline CDR1 and CDR2: MNHEY and SVGAGI. The CDR3 sequence is 17 residues long. The germline V and J ends were trimmed by 2 bases and 0 bases, with 15 bases remaining between them.

This clonotype was recorded many times. CDR3 nucleotide sequence: TGCGCCAGCAGCTTGGAATCGACAGAAGAGACCCAGTACTTC. It translates to CASSLESTEETQYF. The rearrangement links TRBV5-1 to TRBJ2-5, with D possibly matching TRBD1 (5 bases). Trimming removed 0 bases from V and 3 bases from J, with 9 bases in between. Germline loops: CDR1 SGHRS, CDR2 YFSETQ. The CDR3 loop spans 14 amino acids.

This clonotype was counted only a few times. The V call is TRBV19, the J call TRBJ2-5; TRBD1 agrees at 7 bases. V was pared by 3 bases and J by 5 bases, with 9 bases of the junction left unmatched. This CDR3 has 15 amino acids. CDR1 and CDR2 (germline): LNHDA, SQIVND (reference sequence). CDR3 amino acids: CASSISVGQTETQYF. CDR3 coding DNA: TGTGCCAGTAGTATCAGTGTGGGACAGACGGAGACCCAGTACTTC.

This clonotype came up many times. V gene TRBV9 combines with J gene TRBJ1-3; 7 bases match TRBD1. The CDR3 runs 17 residues. The germline gives CDR1 SGDLS, CDR2 YYNGEE. V shed 4 bases, J shed 0 bases, and the junction held 10 bases outside the gene matches. Written as DNA, the CDR3 is TGTGCCAGCAGCCTAGGACAGGCCGTCGGCTCTGGAAACACCATATATTTT. As protein: CASSLGQAVGSGNTIYF.

At least ten counts were recorded for this clonotype. The chain joins TRBV5-1 to TRBJ2-1; TRBD2 matches 8 bases. Germline assignment: CDR1 SGHRS and CDR2 YFSETQ. V was clipped by 2 bases and J by 0 bases; unmatched bases: 1. There are 15 residues in the CDR3. The DNA of the CDR3 is TGCGCCAGCAGCTTAAGCGGGAGCTCCTACAATGAGCAGTTCTTC. Translating it yields CASSLSGSSYNEQFF. Full variable domain (missing parts from reference TRBV5-1 and TRBJ2-1): KAGVTQTPRYLIKTRGQQVTLSCSPISGHRSVSWYQQTPGQGLQFLFEYFSETQRNKGNFPGRFSGRQFSNSRSEMNVSTLELGDSALYLCASSLSGSSYNEQFFGPGTRLTVL.

This clonotype was seen many times. V is TRBV4-1 and J is TRBJ2-2; D is possibly TRBD2 (6 bases). CDR1 is MGHRA, CDR2 YSYEKL, per germline. Trimming removed 3 bases at V and 3 bases at J, with 8 bases between. This CDR3 has 14 amino acids. This chain's CDR3 is CASSQGGYTGELFF. DNA of the CDR3: TGCGCCAGCAGCCAGGGGGGATACACCGGGGAGCTGTTTTTT.

This clonotype has a count of ten or more. The chain is built from TRBV20-1 and TRBJ1-1; the match to TRBD1 covers 9 bases. V lost 0 bases, J lost 4 bases, and 6 bases stayed unmatched. In germline, CDR1 is DFQATT, CDR2 SNEGSKA (reference sequence). The CDR3 spans 15 residues. The CDR3 DNA is TGCAGTGCTAGAGATTTCGACAGGGGGGGCACTGAAGCTTTCTTT. It codes for CSARDFDRGGTEAFF.

This clonotype has a count of ten or more. The genes are TRBV6-5 and TRBJ1-1, with TRBD1 matching over 11 bases. From germline, CDR1 is MNHEY and CDR2 SVGAGI. The CDR3 has 15 amino acids. J lost 5 bases, V lost 2 bases, and 4 bases had no gene match. The CDR3 DNA follows: TGTGCCAGCAGTTACCGCGGGACAGGGGGAACTGAAGCTTTCTTT. Amino acids: CASSYRGTGGTEAFF.

This clonotype has a count of ten or more. The chain links TRBV7-3 to TRBJ2-1, with TRBD2 matching 9 bases. The J segment lost 10 bases and the V segment lost 4 bases, leaving 8 bases of the junction unmatched. The CDR3 extends over 14 amino acids. The germline gives CDR1 SGHTA, CDR2 FQGTGA. This CDR3 reads CASSSSGGPGEQFF. The CDR3 coding sequence is TGTGCCAGCAGCTCCAGCGGGGGGCCCGGAGAGCAGTTCTTC.

The genes are TRBV11-2 and TRBJ2-7; D uncertain. The CDR3 covers 15 residues. V was clipped by 1 base and J by 0 bases, with 10 bases between them. Germline CDR1 is SGHAT and CDR2 is FQNNGV. Here the CDR3 reads CASSLGVGSSYEQYF. Written as DNA, the CDR3 is TGTGCCAGCAGCTTAGGAGTGGGAAGCTCCTACGAGCAGTACTTC.

V and J are TRBV7-3 and TRBJ2-2, with a possible D match to TRBD1 (5 bases). Germline assignment: CDR1 SGHTA and CDR2 FQGTGA. The CDR3 sequence is 18 residues long. Trimming took off 2 bases at V and 3 bases at J, with 19 bases between the two ends. CDR3: CASSLYSPAWGDTGELFF. The CDR3 DNA follows: TGTGCCAGCAGCTTATATTCCCCAGCATGGGGCGACACCGGGGAGCTGTTTTTT.

A single count supports this clonotype. The V gene is TRBV12-3 or TRBV12-4, the J gene TRBJ1-1, with 9 bases matching TRBD1. V lost 7 bases, J lost 0 bases, and 12 bases stayed unmatched. The length of the CDR3 is 17 residues. The CDR3 bases are TGTGCCAGCAACCCTGGGGGGACAGGGATCCTGAACACTGAAGCTTTCTTT. This codes for CASNPGGTGILNTEAFF.

V and J are TRBV3-1 and TRBJ2-3, with TRBD2 matching 10 bases. With V trimmed by 1 base and J by 7 bases, 5 bases remained unmatched. The CDR3 is made up of 15 amino acids. Germline loops: CDR1 LGHDT, CDR2 YNNKEL (reference sequence). CDR3 sequence reads: CASSQASSGRYTQYF. DNA of the CDR3: TGTGCCAGCAGCCAAGCTTCTAGCGGGAGATATACGCAGTATTTT.

This clonotype showed up just a few times. CDR3 protein: CASSLDRPYQETQYF. CDR3 nucleotide sequence: TGCGCCAGCAGCTTGGACAGGCCGTACCAAGAGACCCAGTACTTC. This chain joins TRBV5-1 and TRBJ2-5; possibly TRBD1 for D (5 bases). CDR1 is SGHRS and CDR2 is YFSETQ in the germline V gene. The CDR3 sequence is 15 residues long. Trimming cost V 0 bases and J 0 bases, with 9 bases left between them.